The sequence of this T cell receptor beta chain was determined in a study of shared T cell receptors in the human thymus. Sequenced by immunoSEQ multiplex PCR; TCRdb stores in-frame clones only, minus some. The sample includes over 350,000 clones, approximately 95% of them seen just once. CDR1 is SGHDN, CDR2 FVKESK, per germline. The CDR3 is 15 amino acids. V lost 5 bases to trimming and J lost 0 bases; unmatched junction nucleotides: 6. The sample was thymocytes. The rearrangement joins TRBV14 to TRBJ1-1, with TRBD1 matching 7 bases. The receptor was isolated from a human donor. The CDR3 loop reads CASSTTGQVNTEAFF. The CDR3 coding sequence is TGTGCCAGCAGCACCACTGGACAGGTGAACACTGAAGCTTTCTTT.